The 17 T cell receptor beta chains reported below all come from one sample, sequenced in a study of blood T cell repertoires in COVID-19. Clones were sequenced by immunoSEQ multiplex PCR, and TCRdb holds only the in-frame ones, with some missing. The sample consists of around 700,000 clones, about nine tenths of them appearing once. What was sequenced was peripheral blood. The receptors derive from a woman under 30 with acute or convalescent COVID-19.

The genes are TRBV7-6 and TRBJ1-4; D perhaps matches TRBD1 (6 bases). V lost 4 bases to trimming and J lost 10 bases, with 13 bases between them. Per germline, CDR1 SGHVS and CDR2 FNYEAQ. The length of the CDR3 is 13 residues. DNA for the CDR3: TGTGCCAGCAGCTCGTCGACAGGCGGAAAACTGTTTTTT. Translating it yields CASSSSTGGKLFF.

This chain uses TRBV5-1 with TRBJ2-5; D might be TRBD1 (7 bases). V was shortened by 8 bases and J by 4 bases, with 12 bases between the two germline ends. Germline assignment: CDR1 SGHRS and CDR2 YFSETQ. The CDR3 runs 12 residues. CDR3 sequence: CASYQGGETQYF. As DNA, the CDR3 is TGCGCCAGTTACCAGGGGGGAGAGACCCAGTACTTC.

V is TRBV12-3 or TRBV12-4 and J is TRBJ1-5, with D possibly matching TRBD1 (6 bases). Trimming removed 6 bases from V and 5 bases from J, with 11 bases in between. There are 13 residues in the CDR3. The CDR3 here is CASSQGMHQPQHF. The CDR3 region has the DNA TGTGCCAGCAGCCAGGGGATGCATCAGCCCCAGCATTTT.

The chain has TRBV7-2 and TRBJ1-1; D not certain. This CDR3 has 14 residues. Trimming shortened V by 5 bases and J by 5 bases, and 15 bases separated the two germline ends. Germline V gene sequence: CDR1 SGHTA, CDR2 FQGNSA. The CDR3 nucleotides read TGTGCCAGCAGCGGGTCTCTCCTAGGTACTGAAGCTTTCTTT. This sequence encodes CASSGSLLGTEAFF.

The chain is built from TRBV30 and TRBJ1-2; D is unclear. This CDR3 region has 15 residues. Trimming pared 1 base from V and 5 bases from J, leaving 17 bases between. From germline, CDR1 is GTSNPN and CDR2 SVGIG (reference sequence). CDR3 sequence (DNA): TGTGCCTGGAGTGGCGGCATGACCGATCTTTATGGCTACACCTTC. Translated: CAWSGGMTDLYGYTF.

This clone was counted once. The V and J genes are TRBV7-6 and TRBJ1-1; 7 nucleotides match TRBD1. CDR3 size: 12 residues. V trimming: 5 bases; J trimming: 11 bases; junction bases outside the gene matches: 8. Germline lookup yields CDR1 SGHVS and CDR2 FNYEAQ. This CDR3 is CASSQLQGMAFF. In DNA form, the CDR3 reads TGTGCCAGCAGCCAGTTACAGGGGATGGCTTTCTTT.

The CDR3 nucleotides read TGTGCCAGCAGTTACTCTCTTCCTGAAGCTTTCTTT. This sequence encodes CASSYSLPEAFF. This sequence joins TRBV6-6 and TRBJ1-1; D is unclear. The CDR3 is 12 amino acids. Germline loops: CDR1 MNHNY, CDR2 SVGAGI (reference sequence). V lost 0 bases and J lost 6, with 5 bases in between.

V gene TRBV6-5 combines with J gene TRBJ2-1; a weak D match, TRBD2 (6 bases). The V gene's germline CDR1 is MNHEY and CDR2 SVGAGI. The CDR3 contains 13 residues. Trimming left V 7 bases short and J 0 bases short, with 7 bases between. For the CDR3, the DNA is TGTGCCAGCACCGGGAGCTCCTACAATGAGCAGTTCTTC. Translation: CASTGSSYNEQFF.

J is TRBJ2-1 and V is TRBV19, with 7 nucleotides matching TRBD2. J gave up 3 bases and V 5 bases, and 13 bases lay outside the gene matches. CDR3 length equals 17 residues. Per the germline V gene, CDR1 is LNHDA and CDR2 is SQIVND (reference sequence). This chain's CDR3 is CASSRLRSAGVYNEQFF. The CDR3, as DNA: TGTGCCAGTAGTCGTCTGAGAAGCGCGGGGGTCTACAATGAGCAGTTCTTC.

This chain links TRBV19 with TRBJ1-1, with 7 bases that match TRBD1. The V and J ends lost 6 bases and 4 bases, in that order; junction bases with no gene match: 11. This CDR3 region has 15 residues. CDR1 and CDR2 (germline): LNHDA, SQIVND (reference sequence). This CDR3 is CASSQRQGRVTEAFF. CDR3 sequence (DNA): TGTGCCAGTAGCCAACGACAGGGAAGGGTCACTGAAGCTTTCTTT.

The CDR3 reads CAVSGDREKLFF. CDR3 nucleotide sequence: TGTGCCGTTTCAGGGGATCGGGAAAAACTGTTTTTT. This chain joins TRBV30 and TRBJ1-4, with D possibly TRBD1 on 6 matching bases. CDR3 length: 12 residues. CDR1 and CDR2 from the germline V gene are GTSNPN and SVGIG (reference sequence). V gave up 8 bases and J gave up 8 bases, with 15 bases separating them.

A few counts support this clone. The gene calls are TRBV7-8 and TRBJ1-1, with 8 bases that match TRBD1. The trim removed 5 bases at V and 5 bases at J, leaving 13 bases unmatched. This CDR3 region has 16 residues. Germline V gene sequence: CDR1 SGHVS, CDR2 FQNEAQ. This CDR3 is CASSEIRGRMGTEAFF. CDR3 DNA: TGTGCCAGCAGCGAGATCAGGGGGCGCATGGGGACTGAAGCTTTCTTT. Supplemented by reference TRBV7-8 and TRBJ1-1, the full variable domain reads GAGVSQSPRYKVAKRGQDVALRCDPISGHVSLFWYQQALGQGPEFLTYFQNEAQLDKSGLPSDRFFAERPEGSVSTLKIQRTQQEDSAVYLCASSEIRGRMGTEAFFGQGTRLTVV.

Details on this clone: The same CDR3 arises from other DNA sequences in this sample as well. The rearrangement joins TRBV5-1 to TRBJ1-4; TRBD1 aligns across 8 bases. There are 14 residues in the CDR3. After removal of 4 bases from V and 8 bases from J, the junction contained 7 bases not matched to a gene. CDR1 and CDR2 (germline): SGHRS, YFSETQ. The CDR3 DNA sequence: TGCGCCAGCAGCCCCGGGACAGGCGGGGAAAAACTGTTTTTT. Protein product: CASSPGTGGEKLFF.

This clone showed up just once. For the CDR3, the DNA is TGTGCCAGCAGTGTAAACAGTTTTAATGAAAAACTGTTTTTT. This encodes CASSVNSFNEKLFF. The V and J genes are TRBV25-1 and TRBJ1-4; no definite D call. The CDR3 totals 14 residues. Between the trimmed V and J ends, which lost 4 bases and 4 bases, there was a span of 10 bases. Germline assignment: CDR1 MGHDK and CDR2 SYGVNS.

The chain joins TRBV15 to TRBJ2-5; D is unresolved. The CDR3 contains 13 residues. Trimming took 0 bases from V and 7 from J, leaving 9 bases between them. Germline CDR1 and CDR2: LNHNV and YYDKDF (reference sequence). The CDR3 coding sequence is TGTGCCACCAGCAGAGAGGTTCCCGGGACCCAGTACTTC. Its protein product is CATSREVPGTQYF.

The rearrangement links TRBV5-6 to TRBJ2-7, with 7 nucleotides matching TRBD1. V shed 1 base and J 4 bases; nucleotides not matched to a gene: 8. CDR3 size: 15 residues. Per germline, CDR1 SGHDT and CDR2 YYEEEE. CDR3 nucleotides: TGTGCCAGCAGCTTGAAACCCGGGACAGATTACGAGCAGTACTTC. This encodes CASSLKPGTDYEQYF.

This clone showed up just once. The chain recombines TRBV4-1 with TRBJ1-1, with 8 bases matching TRBD1. From germline, CDR1 is MGHRA and CDR2 YSYEKL. This CDR3 region has 15 residues. The ends lost 4 bases at V and 5 bases at J; junction bases unmatched: 9. The CDR3 loop reads CASSRAGTGHTEAFF. CDR3 in DNA: TGCGCCAGCAGCCGAGCCGGGACAGGTCATACTGAAGCTTTCTTT.